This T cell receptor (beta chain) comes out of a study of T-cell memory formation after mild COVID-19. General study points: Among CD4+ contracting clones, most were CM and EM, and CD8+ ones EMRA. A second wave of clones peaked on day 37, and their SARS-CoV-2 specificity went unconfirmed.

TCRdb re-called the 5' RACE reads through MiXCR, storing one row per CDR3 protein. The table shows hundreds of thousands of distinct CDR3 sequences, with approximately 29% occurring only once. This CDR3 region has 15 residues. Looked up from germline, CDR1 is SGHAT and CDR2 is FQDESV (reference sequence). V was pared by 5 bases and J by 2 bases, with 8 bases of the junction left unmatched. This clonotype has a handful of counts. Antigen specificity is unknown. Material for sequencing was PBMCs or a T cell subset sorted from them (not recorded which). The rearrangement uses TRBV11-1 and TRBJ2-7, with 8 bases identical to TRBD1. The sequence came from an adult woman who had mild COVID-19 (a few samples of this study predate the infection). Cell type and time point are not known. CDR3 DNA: TGTGCCAGCAGCCGCGGGGCACAGGGGGCCTACGAGCAGTACTTC. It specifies CASSRGAQGAYEQYF. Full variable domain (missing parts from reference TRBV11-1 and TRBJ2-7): EAEVAQSPRYKITEKSQAVAFWCDPISGHATLYWYRQILGQGPELLVQFQDESVVDDSQLPKDRFSAERLKGVDSTLKIQPAELGDSAMYLCASSRGAQGAYEQYFGPGTRLTVT.